This passage covers 32 T cell receptor beta chains from one sample sequenced in a study of identical twins. In TCRdb, the 5' RACE reads were re-called with MiXCR into one record per CDR3 protein. The table has under 800,000 distinct CDR3 sequences, around 21% seen once. These records were also assigned to another study, of T cells expressing NK-cell markers.

The sequencing sample was made of PBMCs. These TCRs come from a woman aged 18-29 years in good health.

This clonotype was observed a few times. The V and J genes are TRBV5-5 and TRBJ2-7; D remains unclear. This CDR3 is built from 17 residues. The germline gives CDR1 SGHKS, CDR2 YYEKEE (reference sequence). Trimming pared 0 bases from V and 3 bases from J, leaving 19 bases between. CDR3 nucleotides: TGTGCCAGCAGCTTGGCCGGAAGCGCTGCCAACTTCTACGAGCAGTACTTC. It translates to CASSLAGSAANFYEQYF.

The table lists this clonotype with a few counts. V and J are TRBV12-3 or TRBV12-4 and TRBJ1-1, with a possible D match to TRBD1 (6 bases). V was cut by 4 bases and J by 2 bases, with 8 bases left in between. The CDR3 covers 13 residues. The CDR3 here is CASSWDINTEAFF. CDR3 sequence (DNA): TGTGCCAGCAGTTGGGACATTAACACTGAAGCTTTCTTT.

This clonotype was counted a few times. The CDR3 nucleotides read TGTGCCAGCAGCGTAGGACGGTCGAGCTCCTACGAGCAGTACTTC. Translating it yields CASSVGRSSSYEQYF. The chain employs TRBV9 and TRBJ2-7, with D uncertain. This CDR3 spans 15 amino acids. V was shortened by 0 bases and J by 0 bases, with 10 bases between the two germline ends. In germline, CDR1 is SGDLS, CDR2 YYNGEE.

This clonotype has just a few counts. The chain combines TRBV20-1 with TRBJ2-7; D may be TRBD1 (8 bases). V lost 6 bases to trimming and J lost 5 bases, with 17 bases between them. This CDR3 has 13 residues. The V gene's germline CDR1 is DFQATT and CDR2 SNEGSKA (reference sequence). The CDR3 spells CSATGGGSDEQYF. DNA for the CDR3: TGCAGTGCCACAGGGGGGGGGAGCGACGAGCAGTACTTC.

This clonotype showed up just a few times. DNA of the CDR3: TGTGCCAGCAGATTCCGGGACAGTGGCGGCTACACCTTC. It codes for CASRFRDSGGYTF. This rearrangement joins TRBV12-3 or TRBV12-4 to TRBJ1-2; 7 bases are shared with TRBD1. Trimming removed 6 bases from V and 8 bases from J; junction bases left unmatched: 9. The CDR3 is 13 residues long.

There are a few counts of this clonotype. The chain has TRBV5-1 and TRBJ2-1; D call uncertain. The length of the CDR3 is 16 residues. Trimming stripped 0 bases from V and 5 bases from J, with 15 bases between. The germline gives CDR1 SGHRS, CDR2 YFSETQ. The CDR3: CASSLAIRNPHNEQFF. The CDR3, as DNA: TGCGCCAGCAGCTTGGCCATACGGAATCCCCACAATGAGCAGTTCTTC. The whole variable domain, filled in from reference TRBV5-1 and TRBJ2-1, reads KAGVTQTPRYLIKTRGQQVTLSCSPISGHRSVSWYQQTPGQGLQFLFEYFSETQRNKGNFPGRFSGRQFSNSRSEMNVSTLELGDSALYLCASSLAIRNPHNEQFFGPGTRLTVL.

This clonotype was seen a few times. The chain has TRBV20-1 and TRBJ1-1, with D perhaps TRBD1 (5 bases). Germline-derived CDR1 and CDR2 are DFQATT and SNEGSKA (reference sequence). Trimming took off 6 bases at V and 1 base at J, with 15 bases between the two ends. CDR3 length: 14 amino acids. CDR3 in amino acids: CSARRGVSNTEAFF. CDR3 bases: TGCAGTGCCCGAAGAGGGGTTTCGAACACTGAAGCTTTCTTT.

This clonotype appeared many times. This chain connects TRBV5-5 to TRBJ2-1; tentative D call: TRBD2 (5 bases). V lost 0 bases and J 2 bases, leaving 9 bases between the germline ends. Germline CDR1 reads SGHKS; CDR2 reads YYEKEE (reference sequence). CDR3 length: 15 amino acids. CDR3 loop: CASSLAGVPYNEQFF. The CDR3 DNA reads as TGTGCCAGCAGCTTGGCCGGGGTCCCCTACAATGAGCAGTTCTTC.

Only a few counts were recorded for this clonotype. J is TRBJ2-1 and V is TRBV9, with 8 bases identical to TRBD1. The CDR3 spans 15 residues. Germline V CDR1 and CDR2: SGDLS, YYNGEE. The junction had 13 bases not matched to a gene; V was cut back by 2 bases and J by 12 bases. The CDR3, as DNA: TGTGCCAGCAGCGTGGAGGACAGGGCTGTATATTCGCAGTTCTTC. Amino acids: CASSVEDRAVYSQFF.

As DNA, the CDR3 is TGCGCCAGCAGCTTGTATTCTAGCGGGGGGAGAGATACGCAGTATTTT. Translation: CASSLYSSGGRDTQYF. The chain uses TRBV5-1 and TRBJ2-3; 11 bases line up with TRBD2. Per germline, CDR1 SGHRS and CDR2 YFSETQ. The CDR3 sequence is 16 residues long. V was pared by 1 base and J by 5 bases, with 6 bases of the junction left unmatched.

This clonotype was counted between two and nine times. This sequence joins TRBV12-3 or TRBV12-4 and TRBJ1-1, with TRBD1 matching 8 bases. The V gene end was trimmed by 2 bases and the J gene end by 4 bases; junction bases not matched to a gene: 9. CDR3 size: 16 residues. CDR3 nucleotides: TGTGCCAGCAGTTTACGGACAGGGAGCCTCTCCACTGAAGCTTTCTTT. Protein: CASSLRTGSLSTEAFF.

In this sample, this clonotype turned up many times. This chain joins TRBV6-5 and TRBJ1-2; 8 bases map to TRBD1. V gave up 2 bases and J gave up 3 bases; unmatched junction bases: 2. Germline V gives CDR1 MNHEY, CDR2 SVGAGI. The CDR3 consists of 14 residues. The CDR3: CASSYDRGDYGYTF. CDR3 nucleotides: TGTGCCAGCAGTTACGACAGGGGCGACTATGGCTACACCTTC.

The chain carries TRBV7-2 and TRBJ2-7; tentatively, D is TRBD1 or TRBD2 (6 bases each). The CDR3 contains 14 residues. Trimming stripped 7 bases from V and 2 bases from J, with 15 bases between. Germline V CDR1 and CDR2: SGHTA, FQGNSA. The CDR3 spells CASTKGGSPYEQYF. The CDR3 DNA follows: TGTGCCAGCACCAAGGGGGGCAGTCCCTACGAGCAGTACTTC. Full variable domain (missing parts from reference TRBV7-2 and TRBJ2-7): GAGVSQSPSNKVTEKGKDVELRCDPISGHTALYWYRQSLGQGLEFLIYFQGNSAPDKSGLPSDRFSAERTGGSVSTLTIQRTQQEDSAVYLCASTKGGSPYEQYFGPGTRLTVT.

This chain connects TRBV6-1 to TRBJ2-5; the D call may be TRBD1 or TRBD2 (5 bases each). The CDR3 runs to 15 residues. The V gene lost 4 bases and the J gene lost 2 bases, with 14 bases spanning the gap. CDR1 and CDR2 (germline): MNHNS, SASEGT. In DNA form, the CDR3 reads TGTGCCAGCAGTGTTGAAATGGGGACGCAAGAGACCCAGTACTTC. Its translation: CASSVEMGTQETQYF.

This clonotype was observed a few times. The chain carries TRBV20-1 and TRBJ2-3; D is possibly TRBD2 (5 bases). The V end lost 5 bases, the J end lost 4 bases, and 16 bases lay between the germline ends. The germline V gene encodes CDR1 DFQATT and CDR2 SNEGSKA (reference sequence). The CDR3 consists of 14 residues. Here the CDR3 reads CSAPGLPRPDTQYF. The DNA of the CDR3 is TGCAGTGCTCCTGGACTCCCTCGTCCAGATACGCAGTATTTT.

This clonotype was detected a few times. CDR3: CSAREASGGVSTDTQYF. The CDR3 nucleotides are TGCAGTGCTAGAGAGGCTAGCGGGGGGGTTAGCACAGATACGCAGTATTTT. The genes are TRBV20-1 and TRBJ2-3, with 12 bases that match TRBD2. J gave up 0 bases and V 0 bases, and 4 bases lay outside the gene matches. Germline V gives CDR1 DFQATT, CDR2 SNEGSKA (reference sequence). The CDR3 contains 17 residues.

This clonotype was picked up many times. The V gene is TRBV2, the J gene TRBJ1-5; 10 nucleotides match TRBD1. The ends lost 8 bases at V and 10 bases at J; junction bases unmatched: 8. Germline lookup yields CDR1 SNHLY and CDR2 FYNNEI. The CDR3 sequence is 13 residues long. The CDR3 spells CASARDRGGPQHF. DNA for the CDR3: TGTGCCAGCGCTCGGGACAGGGGTGGTCCCCAGCATTTT.

This clonotype was seen a few times. The gene calls are TRBV6-5 and TRBJ2-5; 8 bases are a match to TRBD1. The CDR3 runs 16 residues. Germline-derived CDR1 and CDR2 are MNHEY and SVGAGI. J gave up 3 bases and V 0 bases, and 6 bases lay outside the gene matches. In DNA, the CDR3 is TGTGCCAGCAGTTACTCGCCCCAGGGGGCGAAAGAGACCCAGTACTTC. Amino acid sequence: CASSYSPQGAKETQYF.

This rearrangement joins TRBV12-3 or TRBV12-4 to TRBJ2-2; 8 bases map to TRBD2. V dropped 6 bases and J dropped 4; count of bases not matched to a gene: 10. CDR3 length equals 16 residues. This CDR3 is CASRALRGRSTGELFF. Here the CDR3 DNA reads TGTGCCAGCAGAGCCCTACGCGGGAGGAGCACCGGGGAGCTGTTTTTT.

This clonotype came up many times. J is TRBJ2-3 and V is TRBV20-1; unclear D gene. V was trimmed by 4 bases and J by 2 bases, leaving 1 base between them. This CDR3 is 10 amino acids long. Germline lookup yields CDR1 DFQATT and CDR2 SNEGSKA (reference sequence). CDR3 coding DNA: TGCAGTGCTACCACAGATACGCAGTATTTT. Its translation: CSATTDTQYF.

Ten or more counts support this clonotype. V is TRBV6-5 and J is TRBJ2-7; a possible D gene is TRBD1 (6 bases). With 5 bases removed from V and 6 bases from J, the gap between germline ends came to 11 bases. The CDR3 totals 12 residues. Germline V gene data show CDR1 as MNHEY and CDR2 as SVGAGI. The CDR3 loop is CASSQTGTEQYF. CDR3 bases: TGTGCCAGCAGTCAAACAGGGACCGAGCAGTACTTC.

This clonotype came up many times. The CDR3 spells CASRLALAGETQYF. The CDR3 nucleotides read TGTGCCAGCAGACTGGCGCTAGCCGGCGAGACCCAGTACTTC. The V gene is TRBV27, the J gene TRBJ2-5, with TRBD2 as a possible D gene (5 bases). This CDR3 is 14 amino acids long. Germline CDR1 MNHEY, CDR2 SMNVEV (reference sequence). Between the trimmed V and J ends, which lost 6 bases and 5 bases, there was a span of 16 bases.

This clonotype was counted many times. The V call is TRBV29-1, the J call TRBJ2-7, with a possible D match to TRBD2 (5 bases). This CDR3 has 14 residues. Germline V CDR1 and CDR2: SQVTM, ANQGSEA. Trimming left V 6 bases short and J 2 bases short, with 17 bases between. Here the CDR3 DNA reads TGCAGCGTGGGAGCTAAAAAATCTACCTACGAGCAGTACTTC. It encodes CSVGAKKSTYEQYF.

Here the CDR3 DNA reads TGTGCCAGCAGAACAGGGCTTGGCTACAATGAGCAGTTCTTC. Its translation is CASRTGLGYNEQFF. This chain links TRBV3-1 with TRBJ2-1; D possibly corresponds to TRBD1 (6 bases). Germline lookup yields CDR1 LGHDT and CDR2 YNNKEL (reference sequence). V shed 6 bases and J shed 3 bases, with 12 bases lying between them. This CDR3 is 14 amino acids long.

This clonotype was picked up a small number of times. The chain carries TRBV20-1 and TRBJ2-2; no reliable D call. V was cut by 3 bases and J by 4 bases, with 9 bases left in between. Germline CDR1 DFQATT, CDR2 SNEGSKA (reference sequence). The CDR3 has 13 residues. Here the CDR3 DNA reads TGCAGTGCTAGCCGCTTATTCACCGGGGAGCTGTTTTTT. As protein: CSASRLFTGELFF.

This chain joins TRBV20-1 and TRBJ2-3; TRBD2 matches 16 bases. Looked up from germline, CDR1 is DFQATT and CDR2 is SNEGSKA (reference sequence). The CDR3 loop spans 18 amino acids. J lost 4 bases, V lost 1 base, and 8 bases had no gene match. The CDR3 DNA is TGCAGTGCTAGAGCCGGGACTAGCGGGGGGGCCTGGGCAGATACGCAGTATTTT. Translation: CSARAGTSGGAWADTQYF.

This clonotype was detected a few times. J is TRBJ2-1 and V is TRBV25-1; tentative D call: TRBD2 (6 bases). Trimming shortened V by 2 bases and J by 10 bases, and 18 bases separated the two germline ends. The CDR3 runs 15 residues. Germline assignment: CDR1 MGHDK and CDR2 SYGVNS. The CDR3 nucleotides read TGTGCCAGCAGTGAAACAAGCTCGGGGGTGATCGAGCAGTTCTTC. This translates into CASSETSSGVIEQFF.

This chain connects TRBV5-1 to TRBJ2-3, with D possibly matching TRBD1 (6 bases). Trimming took 3 bases from V and 1 from J, leaving 12 bases between them. The CDR3 loop spans 15 amino acids. Germline V CDR1 and CDR2: SGHRS, YFSETQ. The CDR3 DNA sequence: TGCGCCAGCAGCTCGGTGGGACAAGGCACAGATACGCAGTATTTT. This translates into CASSSVGQGTDTQYF.

This clonotype has more than one count but fewer than ten. This chain connects TRBV5-1 to TRBJ2-5, with 7 bases aligning to TRBD1. CDR1 is SGHRS and CDR2 is YFSETQ in the germline V gene. V trimming: 0 bases; J trimming: 11 bases; junction bases outside the gene matches: 10. The CDR3 is 14 residues long. The CDR3 sequence is CASSLGTGRDSQYF. The CDR3 coding sequence is TGCGCCAGCAGCTTGGGGACAGGCCGGGATTCGCAGTACTTC.

This clonotype has just a few counts. The V gene is TRBV10-2, the J gene TRBJ2-1; 7 bases match TRBD2. Germline V gene sequence: CDR1 WSHSY, CDR2 SAAADI. V was clipped by 4 bases and J by 8 bases; unmatched bases: 26. There are 20 residues in the CDR3. CDR3 nucleotides: TGCGCCAGCAGTGTTGGCCGGGGAGGGGACTACTCCCATTTGGCCTATGAGCAGTTCTTC. Translating it yields CASSVGRGGDYSHLAYEQFF.

This chain uses TRBV9 with TRBJ2-3, with D unclear. V dropped 4 bases and J dropped 2 bases, with 11 bases sitting between them. The CDR3 length is 14 residues. Germline CDR1 reads SGDLS; CDR2 reads YYNGEE. CDR3 nucleotides: TGTGCCAGCAGCTCCCCGGACGCCACAGATACGCAGTATTTT. Translation: CASSSPDATDTQYF.

The chain carries TRBV29-1 and TRBJ1-5, with TRBD1 matching over 7 bases. J lost 6 bases, V lost 4 bases, and 3 bases had no gene match. The CDR3 contains 12 residues. Germline V gene lookup returns CDR1 SQVTM and CDR2 ANQGSEA. The CDR3 loop is CSVGQGLQPQHF. CDR3 coding DNA: TGCAGCGTTGGACAGGGTCTTCAGCCCCAGCATTTT.